The 8 T cell receptor beta chains below were found in one sample sequenced in a study of T-cell memory formation after mild COVID-19. TCRdb reprocessed the 5' RACE reads with MiXCR, giving one entry per CDR3 protein. The table records roughly 300,000 distinct CDR3 sequences, 7.5% to 9.5% of them present only once. Sequencing used PBMCs or a T cell subset sorted from them (not recorded which). All receptors come from a young man who had mild COVID-19 (a few samples of this study predate the infection). Cell type and time point are not known.

This clonotype was detected only a few times. The chain combines TRBV5-1 with TRBJ1-4; the D gene is possibly TRBD1 (5 bases). V lost 1 base and J 0 bases, leaving 10 bases between the germline ends. The CDR3 is 16 residues long. Germline V gene lookup returns CDR1 SGHRS and CDR2 YFSETQ. The CDR3 DNA follows: TGCGCCAGCAGCTTGTTACAGGCTACAACTAATGAAAAACTGTTTTTT. Translated, it gives CASSLLQATTNEKLFF.

In its sample, this clonotype was seen many times. This chain connects TRBV7-2 to TRBJ1-1, with D unresolved. The length of the CDR3 is 13 residues. Between the trimmed V and J ends, which lost 5 bases and 6 bases, there was a span of 13 bases. Germline lookup yields CDR1 SGHTA and CDR2 FQGNSA. This CDR3 is CASSVYSRAEAFF. As DNA, the CDR3 is TGTGCCAGCAGCGTCTATTCTCGGGCTGAAGCTTTCTTT.

The chain has TRBV6-5 and TRBJ2-7; TRBD1 matches at 7 bases. This CDR3 is 14 amino acids long. Trimming cost V 6 bases and J 4 bases; bases outside gene matches: 9. Germline V CDR1 and CDR2: MNHEY, SVGAGI. This CDR3 reads CASRGPGQIYEQYF. The CDR3 DNA follows: TGTGCCAGCAGAGGACCGGGACAGATTTACGAGCAGTACTTC.

This sequence joins TRBV13 and TRBJ2-7; D may be TRBD2 (5 bases). Germline assignment: CDR1 PRHDT and CDR2 FYEKMQ (reference sequence). Trimming removed 0 bases from V and 0 bases from J, with 6 bases in between. The CDR3 has 14 residues. CDR3 loop: CASSLGRGSYEQYV. The DNA of the CDR3 is TGTGCCAGCAGCTTAGGCCGGGGCTCCTACGAGCAGTACGTC.

This clonotype was seen only a few times. The rearrangement uses TRBV20-1 and TRBJ1-6; 9 positions match TRBD1. V dropped 4 bases and J dropped 6; count of bases not matched to a gene: 1. Germline V gene sequence: CDR1 DFQATT, CDR2 SNEGSKA (reference sequence). CDR3 length: 13 amino acids. DNA for the CDR3: TGCAGTGCTAACAGGGGGCCTAATTCACCCCTCCACTTT. Translating it yields CSANRGPNSPLHF.

The chain joins TRBV6-5 to TRBJ1-1; 8 nucleotides match TRBD1. Trimming cost V 6 bases and J 6 bases; bases outside gene matches: 6. This CDR3 has 13 amino acids. CDR1 and CDR2 (germline): MNHEY, SVGAGI. The CDR3, as DNA: TGTGCCAGCAGGCACGACAGGGGAGCTGAAGCTTTCTTT. Its translation is CASRHDRGAEAFF.

This clonotype was observed at least ten times. V gene TRBV5-1 combines with J gene TRBJ2-7; possibly TRBD1 for D (5 bases). V was trimmed by 1 base and J by 4 bases, leaving 12 bases between them. Germline assignment: CDR1 SGHRS and CDR2 YFSETQ. The CDR3 is 14 residues long. The CDR3 DNA sequence: TGCGCCAGCAGCTTGCTAGACAGCTTATACGAGCAGTACTTC. Translating it yields CASSLLDSLYEQYF.

CDR3 sequence reads: CSARDQRQGTVKETQYF. Written as DNA, the CDR3 is TGCAGTGCTAGAGACCAGCGACAGGGAACGGTCAAGGAGACCCAGTACTTC. J is TRBJ2-5 and V is TRBV20-1; TRBD1 aligns across 7 bases. The V and J ends lost 0 bases and 5 bases, in that order; junction bases with no gene match: 15. The CDR3 has 17 residues. Germline loops: CDR1 DFQATT, CDR2 SNEGSKA (reference sequence).